The clone carrying this TCR beta chain was detected once. These data belong to a study of control samples from healthy donors and cancer patients. The CDR3 covers 16 residues. The V gene end was trimmed by 5 bases and the J gene end by 0 bases; junction bases not matched to a gene: 7. The germline gives CDR1 LNHDA, CDR2 SQIVND (reference sequence). Sequencing was performed with immunoSEQ multiplex PCR; in TCRdb, only in-frame clones are kept and a portion is missing. The table records about 190,000 clones, roughly nine tenths of them present only once. The sequence derives from a man aged 30-40 years in good health. The specimen sequenced was blood. The chain has TRBV19 and TRBJ2-4, with TRBD1 matching 7 bases. CDR3 in amino acids: CASSVDRALAKNIQYF. CDR3 sequence (DNA): TGTGCCAGTAGTGTCGACAGGGCACTAGCCAAAAACATTCAGTACTTC.